Given below is one T cell receptor (beta chain) in context. This entry is derived from a study of ipilimumab plus nivolumab after autologous stem cell transplantation. Study at large: The myeloma group: high-risk transplant-naive, or relapse within 3 years after first autologous transplant.

Ipilimumab, 1 mg/kg, started 14 to 28 days after autologous transplant. Produced via immunoSEQ multiplex PCR; TCRdb's table is partial and in-frame only. The sample carries about 40,000 clones, over 90% recorded once. The CDR3 sequence is 14 residues long. Losses at the gene ends were 3 bases for V and 3 bases for J; bases not matched to a gene: 3. The germline V gene has CDR1 PRHDT and CDR2 FYEKMQ (reference sequence). The chain links TRBV13 to TRBJ1-1; 8 bases fit TRBD1. Source: PBMCs, taken in a trial of ipilimumab plus nivolumab as post-transplant consolidation. This receptor was taken from a male donor with multiple myeloma. CDR3 sequence reads: CASSLDREDTEAFF. Here the CDR3 DNA reads TGTGCCAGCAGCTTGGACAGGGAGGACACTGAAGCTTTCTTT.